These T cell receptor beta chains were read from a single sample in a study of T cell responses to AZD1222 COVID-19 vaccine. Sequenced by immunoSEQ multiplex PCR; TCRdb stores in-frame clones only, minus some. The sample includes just under 35,000 clones, 86% of them seen just once. Sequencing used peripheral blood, obtained 28 days after the second AZD1222 dose. Source of these receptors: an adult who received the AZD1222 COVID-19 vaccine. CDR3s include the opening cysteine and the closing phenylalanine or tryptophan. The D gene is left open where the match is weak. Clone size is shown for a subset of rows, as once, few, many or a class of expanded clone.

CDR3aa: CASSNRLNHEQYF; CDR3nt: TGTGCCAGCAGTAACAGGTTGAACCACGAGCAGTACTTC; v_gene: TRBV25-1; j_gene: TRBJ2-7; abundance: -; d_gene: -
CDR3aa: CASSFGLAGGETQYF; CDR3nt: TGTGCTAGCAGCTTTGGACTAGCGGGGGGCGAGACCCAGTACTTC; v_gene: TRBV7-7; j_gene: TRBJ2-5; abundance: -; d_gene: TRBD2
CDR3aa: CAWSPQGRALGYTF; CDR3nt: TGTGCCTGGAGTCCCCAGGGCAGGGCGCTCGGCTACACCTTC; v_gene: TRBV30; j_gene: TRBJ1-2; abundance: -; d_gene: -
CDR3aa: CAWSEEYNSPLHF; CDR3nt: TGTGCCTGGAGTGAGGAGTATAATTCACCCCTCCACTTT; v_gene: TRBV30; j_gene: TRBJ1-6; abundance: -; d_gene: -
CDR3aa: CASSPTSGEGDTQYF; CDR3nt: TGTGCCAGCAGCCCGACTAGCGGGGAGGGTGATACGCAGTATTTT; v_gene: TRBV7-6; j_gene: TRBJ2-3; abundance: -; d_gene: TRBD2
CDR3aa: CASSDSRNQETQYF; CDR3nt: TGTGCCAGCAGTGATAGTCGGAATCAAGAGACCCAGTACTTC; v_gene: TRBV2; j_gene: TRBJ2-5; abundance: -; d_gene: -
CDR3aa: CSASGGSRGYTF; CDR3nt: TGCAGTGCTAGTGGCGGCAGCAGGGGCTACACCTTC; v_gene: TRBV20-1; j_gene: TRBJ1-2; abundance: -; d_gene: -
CDR3aa: CASSLRTPGPENTIYF; CDR3nt: TGTGCCAGTAGTCTTCGAACGCCGGGACCCGAAAACACCATATATTTT; v_gene: TRBV19; j_gene: TRBJ1-3; abundance: -; d_gene: -
CDR3aa: CASSLAGQTNTEAFF; CDR3nt: TGCGCCAGCAGCTTGGCGGGACAGACGAACACTGAAGCTTTCTTT; v_gene: TRBV5-1; j_gene: TRBJ1-1; abundance: -; d_gene: TRBD1
CDR3aa: CSVETSSGNNGYTF; CDR3nt: TGCAGCGTTGAAACGTCTTCAGGGAATAATGGCTACACCTTC; v_gene: TRBV29-1; j_gene: TRBJ1-2; abundance: -; d_gene: -
CDR3aa: CASRRISNSPLHF; CDR3nt: TGTGCCAGCAGGCGGATTTCCAATTCACCCCTCCACTTT; v_gene: TRBV6-5; j_gene: TRBJ1-6; abundance: once; d_gene: -
CDR3aa: CASSWDGSGGNTIYF; CDR3nt: TGTGCCAGCAGCTGGGATGGAAGTGGTGGAAACACCATATATTTT; v_gene: TRBV7-2; j_gene: TRBJ1-3; abundance: -; d_gene: -
CDR3aa: CASSQDEGVDTQYF; CDR3nt: TGTGCCAGCAGCCAAGATGAAGGGGTGGATACGCAGTATTTT; v_gene: TRBV14; j_gene: TRBJ2-3; abundance: -; d_gene: -
CDR3aa: CASSVSGGGNQPQHF; CDR3nt: TGTGCCAGCAGTGTTAGTGGGGGTGGCAATCAGCCCCAGCATTTT; v_gene: TRBV2; j_gene: TRBJ1-5; abundance: -; d_gene: -
CDR3aa: CASHRLAGNNEQFF; CDR3nt: TGTGCCAGCCATAGACTAGCGGGAAACAATGAGCAGTTCTTC; v_gene: TRBV28; j_gene: TRBJ2-1; abundance: -; d_gene: TRBD2
CDR3aa: CASSRQQGPSNTEAFF; CDR3nt: TGTGCCAGCAGCCGGCAGCAGGGGCCCTCGAACACTGAAGCTTTCTTT; v_gene: TRBV14; j_gene: TRBJ1-1; abundance: few; d_gene: -
CDR3aa: CAWSGGNTGELFF; CDR3nt: TGTGCCTGGAGTGGGGGGAACACCGGGGAGCTGTTTTTT; v_gene: TRBV30; j_gene: TRBJ2-2; abundance: -; d_gene: -
CDR3aa: CASSQWVTGGNQPQHF; CDR3nt: TGTGCCAGCAGCCAATGGGTGACAGGGGGTAATCAGCCCCAGCATTTT; v_gene: TRBV16; j_gene: TRBJ1-5; abundance: -; d_gene: TRBD1
CDR3aa: CASSPSRVAGLETQYF; CDR3nt: TGTGCCAGCTCCCCTAGCCGTGTAGCGGGGCTAGAGACCCAGTACTTC; v_gene: TRBV3-1/TRBV3-2; j_gene: TRBJ2-5; abundance: few; d_gene: TRBD2
CDR3aa: CASTPKGTGSRTDTQYF; CDR3nt: TGTGCCAGCACCCCTAAAGGGACAGGGTCGCGGACAGATACGCAGTATTTT; v_gene: TRBV27; j_gene: TRBJ2-3; abundance: -; d_gene: TRBD1
CDR3aa: CASSLDGGDSYEQYF; CDR3nt: TGTGCCAGCAGCTTAGATGGGGGGGACTCCTACGAGCAGTACTTC; v_gene: TRBV7-2; j_gene: TRBJ2-7; abundance: once; d_gene: TRBD2
CDR3aa: CASTYRGMNEQFF; CDR3nt: TGTGCCAGCACCTACAGGGGGATGAATGAGCAGTTCTTC; v_gene: TRBV3-1/TRBV3-2; j_gene: TRBJ2-1; abundance: -; d_gene: TRBD1
CDR3aa: CASSHLRVLNEQFF; CDR3nt: TGTGCCAGCAGCCACCTCCGAGTCCTCAATGAGCAGTTCTTC; v_gene: TRBV3-1/TRBV3-2; j_gene: TRBJ2-1; abundance: -; d_gene: -
CDR3aa: CSVVILQGASYNEQFF; CDR3nt: TGCAGCGTTGTCATCCTCCAGGGGGCCTCCTACAATGAGCAGTTCTTC; v_gene: TRBV29-1; j_gene: TRBJ2-1; abundance: -; d_gene: TRBD1
CDR3aa: CASWANRGRSGYTF; CDR3nt: TGTGCCAGTTGGGCGAACAGGGGGCGGAGTGGCTACACCTTC; v_gene: TRBV28; j_gene: TRBJ1-2; abundance: once; d_gene: TRBD1
CDR3aa: CATTLSGGSTGELFF; CDR3nt: TGTGCCACCACACTTTCTGGGGGTAGCACCGGGGAGCTGTTTTTT; v_gene: TRBV19; j_gene: TRBJ2-2; abundance: -; d_gene: -
CDR3aa: CASSPVTASETQYF; CDR3nt: TGTGCCAGCTCACCAGTAACAGCTTCGGAGACCCAGTACTTC; v_gene: TRBV18; j_gene: TRBJ2-5; abundance: -; d_gene: -
CDR3aa: CASSVGEGANYGYTF; CDR3nt: TGTGCCAGCAGCGTAGGGGAGGGGGCAAACTATGGCTACACCTTC; v_gene: TRBV9; j_gene: TRBJ1-2; abundance: once; d_gene: TRBD1
CDR3aa: CASSYRTSGNTIYF; CDR3nt: TGTGCCAGCAGCTACAGGACCTCTGGAAACACCATATATTTT; v_gene: TRBV28; j_gene: TRBJ1-3; abundance: -; d_gene: -
CDR3aa: CASSVDKNTEAFF; CDR3nt: TGTGCCAGCAGCGTAGACAAGAACACTGAAGCTTTCTTT; v_gene: TRBV6-5; j_gene: TRBJ1-1; abundance: once; d_gene: -
CDR3aa: CASSVDRVGGELFF; CDR3nt: TGCGCCAGCAGTGTGGACAGGGTCGGCGGGGAGCTGTTTTTT; v_gene: TRBV10-1; j_gene: TRBJ2-2; abundance: -; d_gene: TRBD1
CDR3aa: CASSPRVLHTEAFF; CDR3nt: TGTGCCAGCTCACCCCGGGTCTTGCACACTGAAGCTTTCTTT; v_gene: TRBV18; j_gene: TRBJ1-1; abundance: -; d_gene: -
CDR3aa: CAWSYRGRAETQYF; CDR3nt: TGTGCCTGGAGCTACAGGGGAAGGGCAGAGACCCAGTACTTC; v_gene: TRBV30; j_gene: TRBJ2-5; abundance: -; d_gene: TRBD1
CDR3aa: CASKVGTGELFF; CDR3nt: TGTGCCAGTAAGGTCGGGACCGGGGAGCTGTTTTTT; v_gene: TRBV4-2; j_gene: TRBJ2-2; abundance: -; d_gene: -
CDR3aa: CASSQGVTVADTQYF; CDR3nt: TGTGCCAGCAGCCAAGGCGTAACAGTTGCAGATACGCAGTATTTT; v_gene: TRBV3-1/TRBV3-2; j_gene: TRBJ2-3; abundance: -; d_gene: -
CDR3aa: CASSAGSTSGNTIYF; CDR3nt: TGTGCCAGCAGCGCAGGGTCCACCTCTGGAAACACCATATATTTT; v_gene: TRBV7-9; j_gene: TRBJ1-3; abundance: -; d_gene: -
CDR3aa: CASSSPIPFGSPLHF; CDR3nt: TGTGCCAGCAGTTCCCCTATCCCGTTCGGTTCACCCCTCCACTTT; v_gene: TRBV28; j_gene: TRBJ1-6; abundance: -; d_gene: -
CDR3aa: CASSTQGNYGYTF; CDR3nt: TGTGCCAGCAGCACACAGGGGAACTATGGCTACACCTTC; v_gene: TRBV2; j_gene: TRBJ1-2; abundance: -; d_gene: TRBD1
CDR3aa: CASSLADRGQTGELFF; CDR3nt: TGCGCCAGCAGCTTGGCGGACAGGGGTCAAACCGGGGAGCTGTTTTTT; v_gene: TRBV5-1; j_gene: TRBJ2-2; abundance: few; d_gene: TRBD1
CDR3aa: CASSGDRSSYNSPLHF; CDR3nt: TGTGCCAGCAGTGGGGACAGGAGCTCCTATAATTCACCCCTCCACTTT; v_gene: TRBV2; j_gene: TRBJ1-6; abundance: few; d_gene: TRBD1
CDR3aa: CASSTGTSGYEQYF; CDR3nt: TGTGCCAGCAGCACGGGGACTAGCGGGTACGAGCAGTACTTC; v_gene: TRBV9; j_gene: TRBJ2-7; abundance: -; d_gene: TRBD2
CDR3aa: CASTSGASYEQYF; CDR3nt: TGCGCCAGTACCTCAGGGGCCTCCTACGAGCAGTACTTC; v_gene: TRBV5-1; j_gene: TRBJ2-7; abundance: -; d_gene: -
CDR3aa: CASSIYRGLGYGYTF; CDR3nt: TGTGCCAGCAGCATCTACAGGGGCTTGGGATATGGCTACACCTTC; v_gene: TRBV21-1; j_gene: TRBJ1-2; abundance: -; d_gene: -
CDR3aa: CASSGQANQPQHF; CDR3nt: TGTGCCAGCAGCGGACAGGCAAATCAGCCCCAGCATTTT; v_gene: TRBV3-1/TRBV3-2; j_gene: TRBJ1-5; abundance: -; d_gene: TRBD1
CDR3aa: CASSLDWGGNQPQHF; CDR3nt: TGTGCCAGCAGCTTAGATTGGGGGGGCAATCAGCCCCAGCATTTT; v_gene: TRBV11-2; j_gene: TRBJ1-5; abundance: few; d_gene: -
CDR3aa: CASSYNTAYGYTF; CDR3nt: TGTGCCAGCAGTTACAATACCGCTTATGGCTACACCTTC; v_gene: TRBV6-5; j_gene: TRBJ1-2; abundance: once; d_gene: -
CDR3aa: CASSYVGGDPTDTQYF; CDR3nt: TGTGCCAGCAGTTACGTTGGGGGGGATCCAACAGATACGCAGTATTTT; v_gene: TRBV6-2/TRBV6-3; j_gene: TRBJ2-3; abundance: -; d_gene: TRBD2
CDR3aa: CASRRDRARTGELFF; CDR3nt: TGTGCCAGCAGGAGGGACAGGGCTCGCACCGGGGAGCTGTTTTTT; v_gene: TRBV6-5; j_gene: TRBJ2-2; abundance: -; d_gene: TRBD1